A selection of T cell receptor beta chains follows, all from one sample in a study of metastatic and nonmetastatic thyroid tumors. TCRdb ran MiXCR on the PCR reads. This repertoire shows about 90,000 clones, about 9.1% found once; its top ten account for 8.8%. Sequenced: blood. These receptors were taken from a female donor with papillary thyroid cancer or a benign thyroid nodule (not recorded which). Some clones in this sample may be carry-over from other donors' samples. The CDR3 runs from the conserved cysteine through the conserved F or W. Fields, in order: V gene, J gene, clone size, D gene, CDR3 protein, CDR3 DNA. D genes are given only for firm matches. Not all rows give a size; the values are once, few, many and, for expanded clones, a class.

V: TRBV6-1; J: TRBJ2-7; size: .; D: .; CDR3: CASIEGANEQYF; DNA: TGTGCCAGCATCGAAGGGGCTAACGAGCAGTACTTC
V: TRBV28; J: TRBJ1-1; size: many; D: .; CDR3: CASGRTFMNTEAFF; DNA: TGTGCCAGCGGGAGGACCTTCATGAACACTGAAGCTTTCTTT
V: TRBV15; J: TRBJ2-2; size: many; D: TRBD1; CDR3: CATSARGLGNTGELFF; DNA: TGTGCCACCAGCGCCAGGGGGCTAGGGAACACCGGGGAGCTGTTTTTT
V: TRBV12-3/TRBV12-4; J: TRBJ2-7; size: many; D: TRBD1; CDR3: CASSRPGQGAEEQYF; DNA: TGTGCCAGCAGTCGTCCGGGACAGGGGGCGGAAGAGCAGTACTTC
V: TRBV5-5; J: TRBJ1-4; size: many; D: .; CDR3: CASSLRSVATNEKLFF; DNA: TGTGCCAGCAGCTTAAGGTCTGTCGCAACTAATGAAAAACTGTTTTTT
V: TRBV15; J: TRBJ1-2; size: .; D: .; CDR3: CATSAPAGVGYTF; DNA: TGTGCCACCAGCGCCCCGGCAGGGGTCGGCTACACCTTC
V: TRBV6-2/TRBV6-3; J: TRBJ2-5; size: many; D: .; CDR3: CASSSLPFTLYQETQYF; DNA: TGTGCCAGCAGCTCCCTTCCTTTTACTTTGTACCAAGAGACCCAGTACTTC
V: TRBV12-3/TRBV12-4; J: TRBJ1-1; size: many; D: .; CDR3: CASSKPDRNTEAFF; DNA: TGTGCCAGCAGTAAACCGGACAGGAACACTGAAGCTTTCTTT
V: TRBV27; J: TRBJ1-2; size: many; D: .; CDR3: CASGMTGNYGYTF; DNA: TGTGCCAGCGGAATGACAGGCAACTATGGCTACACCTTC
V: TRBV30; J: TRBJ1-1; size: once; D: .; CDR3: CAWSAGSTEAFF; DNA: TGTGCCTGGAGTGCAGGTAGCACTGAAGCTTTCTTT
V: TRBV6-1; J: TRBJ1-4; size: many; D: .; CDR3: CASNEGESDGLFF; DNA: TGTGCCAGCAACGAGGGGGAGAGCGATGGCCTGTTTTTT
V: TRBV9; J: TRBJ2-2; size: many; D: .; CDR3: CASSAVTAGELFF; DNA: TGTGCCAGCAGCGCTGTTACAGCCGGGGAGCTGTTTTTT
V: TRBV5-5; J: TRBJ1-6; size: many; D: .; CDR3: CASSQGRGSWAPLHF; DNA: TGTGCCAGCAGCCAAGGTCGGGGGAGTTGGGCACCCCTCCACTTT
V: TRBV9; J: TRBJ1-2; size: few; D: .; CDR3: CASSVGAAYTF; DNA: TGTGCCAGCAGCGTAGGGGCCGCCTACACCTTC
V: TRBV5-6; J: TRBJ2-7; size: many; D: .; CDR3: CASSLWRLNSYEQYF; DNA: TGTGCCAGCAGCCTTTGGCGGTTGAACTCCTACGAGCAGTACTTC
V: TRBV16; J: TRBJ1-1; size: many; D: .; CDR3: CASSQSAGKGTEAFF; DNA: TGTGCCAGCAGCCAATCCGCAGGGAAGGGCACTGAAGCTTTCTTT
V: TRBV6-5; J: TRBJ1-5; size: few; D: TRBD1; CDR3: CASSSSRQGGHQPQHF; DNA: TGTGCCAGCAGTTCCTCGCGACAGGGAGGACATCAGCCCCAGCATTTT
V: TRBV9; J: TRBJ2-3; size: many; D: TRBD1; CDR3: CASSLRDGDRPTDTQYF; DNA: TGTGCCAGCAGCTTACGGGATGGGGACAGACCCACAGATACGCAGTATTTT
V: TRBV19; J: TRBJ2-1; size: many; D: .; CDR3: CASSITHEQFF; DNA: TGTGCCAGTAGTATAACACATGAGCAGTTCTTC
V: TRBV12-3/TRBV12-4; J: TRBJ2-3; size: .; D: .; CDR3: CASTVSFGSPPDTQYF; DNA: TGTGCCAGCACAGTATCCTTCGGGTCTCCTCCAGATACGCAGTATTTT
V: TRBV28; J: TRBJ2-2; size: many; D: TRBD2; CDR3: CASTLGLATFPGELFF; DNA: TGTGCCAGCACCCTCGGACTAGCGACTTTCCCCGGGGAGCTGTTTTTT
V: TRBV11-3; J: TRBJ2-6; size: many; D: TRBD1; CDR3: CASSLTGAVTGANVLTF; DNA: TGTGCCAGCAGCTTAACAGGGGCGGTTACTGGGGCCAACGTCCTGACTTTC
V: TRBV24-1; J: TRBJ2-2; size: many; D: .; CDR3: CATGLGRLRTGELFF; DNA: TGTGCCACCGGCCTAGGACGTTTGCGTACCGGGGAGCTGTTTTTT
V: TRBV6-2/TRBV6-3; J: TRBJ2-2; size: few; D: .; CDR3: CASSYSSVWELFF; DNA: TGTGCCAGCAGTTACTCGTCTGTTTGGGAGCTGTTTTTT
V: TRBV7-6; J: TRBJ2-2; size: many; D: .; CDR3: CASSLEGQNTGELFF; DNA: TGTGCCAGCAGCCTGGAAGGACAGAACACCGGGGAGCTGTTTTTT
V: TRBV6-2/TRBV6-3; J: TRBJ2-3; size: .; D: .; CDR3: CASSGGDTDTQYF; DNA: TGTGCCAGCAGCGGTGGGGACACAGATACGCAGTATTTT
V: TRBV20-1; J: TRBJ2-7; size: many; D: TRBD2; CDR3: CSARSSGGLTYEQYF; DNA: TGCAGTGCTCGGTCTAGCGGGGGCCTAACCTACGAGCAGTACTTC
V: TRBV20-1; J: TRBJ1-6; size: many; D: .; CDR3: CSARVEGSYNSPLHF; DNA: TGCAGTGCTAGAGTGGAGGGTTCCTATAATTCACCCCTCCACTTT
V: TRBV7-2; J: TRBJ1-4; size: many; D: TRBD1; CDR3: CASRNTGTGQEKLFF; DNA: TGTGCCAGCAGAAATACCGGGACAGGGCAGGAAAAACTGTTTTTT
V: TRBV10-3; J: TRBJ2-3; size: many; D: TRBD1; CDR3: CAISGTGGYSTDTQYF; DNA: TGTGCCATCAGTGGGACAGGGGGCTATAGCACAGATACGCAGTATTTT
V: TRBV20-1; J: TRBJ2-5; size: few; D: .; CDR3: CSATGFGGTQYF; DNA: TGCAGTGCCACAGGCTTCGGGGGGACCCAGTACTTC
V: TRBV9; J: TRBJ2-2; size: few; D: TRBD1; CDR3: CASSLEGAYGELFF; DNA: TGTGCCAGCAGCCTTGAGGGGGCCTACGGGGAGCTGTTTTTT
V: TRBV5-1; J: TRBJ2-7; size: many; D: TRBD1; CDR3: CASSSLGDRKTYEQYF; DNA: TGCGCCAGCAGCTCACTAGGGGACAGGAAAACCTACGAGCAGTACTTC
V: TRBV12-3/TRBV12-4; J: TRBJ2-5; size: many; D: .; CDR3: CASTRARQETQYF; DNA: TGTGCCAGCACCAGGGCCCGCCAAGAGACCCAGTACTTC
V: TRBV7-3; J: TRBJ2-7; size: few; D: .; CDR3: CASSLKFGGSYEQYF; DNA: TGTGCCAGCAGCTTAAAATTTGGGGGCTCCTACGAGCAGTACTTC
V: TRBV7-9; J: TRBJ1-1; size: many; D: .; CDR3: CASSLAGVNTEAFF; DNA: TGTGCCAGCAGCTTAGCGGGTGTGAACACTGAAGCTTTCTTT
V: TRBV11-2; J: TRBJ2-3; size: many; D: .; CDR3: CASSRGWTDTQYF; DNA: TGTGCCAGCAGTCGAGGGTGGACAGATACGCAGTATTTT
V: TRBV5-5; J: TRBJ1-2; size: many; D: TRBD1; CDR3: CASSLSIGTGVYGYTF; DNA: TGTGCCAGCAGCTTGTCTATCGGGACAGGGGTATATGGCTACACCTTC
V: TRBV30; J: TRBJ2-5; size: many; D: .; CDR3: CAWSRGASGETQYF; DNA: TGTGCCTGGAGCCGGGGGGCCTCAGGGGAGACCCAGTACTTC
V: TRBV5-6; J: TRBJ1-6; size: many; D: TRBD1; CDR3: CASSKTGRNSPLHF; DNA: TGTGCCAGCAGCAAGACAGGGAGGAATTCACCCCTCCACTTT
V: TRBV30; J: TRBJ2-6; size: few; D: .; CDR3: CAWSANGANVLTF; DNA: TGTGCCTGGAGTGCCAATGGGGCCAACGTCCTGACTTTC
V: TRBV11-2; J: TRBJ2-7; size: many; D: TRBD1; CDR3: CASSFRGLFSYEQYF; DNA: TGTGCCAGCAGCTTCAGGGGGCTTTTCTCCTACGAGCAGTACTTC
V: TRBV5-5; J: TRBJ1-1; size: many; D: .; CDR3: CASSLGPHTEAFF; DNA: TGTGCCAGCAGCTTGGGACCGCACACTGAAGCTTTCTTT
V: TRBV11-2; J: TRBJ2-5; size: many; D: TRBD1; CDR3: CASSSDRVKETQYF; DNA: TGTGCCAGCAGCTCTGACAGGGTTAAAGAGACCCAGTACTTC
V: TRBV19; J: TRBJ1-1; size: many; D: .; CDR3: CASSFSKGVGTEAFF; DNA: TGTGCCAGTAGTTTTTCGAAAGGGGTGGGCACTGAAGCTTTCTTT
V: TRBV7-9; J: TRBJ1-4; size: many; D: TRBD1; CDR3: CASSLGDRESNEKLFF; DNA: TGTGCCAGCAGCCTGGGGGACAGGGAATCTAATGAAAAACTGTTTTTT
V: TRBV27; J: TRBJ1-2; size: many; D: .; CDR3: CASSRGWQGVYGYTF; DNA: TGTGCCAGCTCTCGGGGGTGGCAGGGTGTCTATGGCTACACCTTC
V: TRBV11-2; J: TRBJ1-4; size: few; D: .; CDR3: CASSTGGYEKLFF; DNA: TGTGCCAGCTCAACGGGGGGGTATGAAAAACTGTTTTTT
V: TRBV10-1; J: TRBJ2-5; size: few; D: .; CDR3: CASSEQPRETQYF; DNA: TGCGCCAGCAGTGAACAACCAAGGGAGACCCAGTACTTC
V: TRBV7-2; J: TRBJ2-7; size: once; D: TRBD2; CDR3: CASSSSVAGGLEQYF; DNA: TGTGCCAGCAGCTCCAGTGTAGCGGGGGGGCTGGAGCAGTACTTC
V: TRBV9; J: TRBJ2-3; size: .; D: .; CDR3: CASSVGASDSTDTQYF; DNA: TGTGCCAGCAGCGTAGGGGCTAGCGATAGCACAGATACGCAGTATTTT
V: TRBV19; J: TRBJ1-4; size: many; D: .; CDR3: CATLATNEKLFF; DNA: TGTGCCACCCTTGCAACTAATGAAAAACTGTTTTTT
V: TRBV9; J: TRBJ2-7; size: many; D: .; CDR3: CASSVANQGLSEQYF; DNA: TGTGCCAGCAGCGTAGCTAATCAGGGGCTCTCCGAGCAGTACTTC
V: TRBV30; J: TRBJ1-2; size: .; D: .; CDR3: CAWSPGVTNYGYTF; DNA: TGTGCCTGGAGTCCAGGGGTTACCAACTATGGCTACACCTTC
V: TRBV18; J: TRBJ2-3; size: many; D: .; CDR3: CASSPQGREDTQYF; DNA: TGTGCCAGCTCACCACAGGGCCGGGAAGATACGCAGTATTTT
V: TRBV7-3; J: TRBJ2-7; size: many; D: .; CDR3: CASSLTGGSYEQYF; DNA: TGTGCCAGCAGCTTAACAGGTGGTTCCTACGAGCAGTACTTC
V: TRBV11-2; J: TRBJ2-7; size: many; D: .; CDR3: CASTPYRGSEQYF; DNA: TGTGCCAGCACCCCGTATCGGGGGAGCGAGCAGTACTTC
V: TRBV30; J: TRBJ1-2; size: .; D: TRBD1; CDR3: CAWRNFATGHTF; DNA: TGTGCCTGGAGAAATTTTGCGACAGGGCATACCTTC
V: TRBV11-1; J: TRBJ2-7; size: many; D: TRBD1; CDR3: CASSSDRQGYEQYF; DNA: TGTGCCAGCAGCTCCGATCGACAGGGTTACGAGCAGTACTTC